Below, 2 T cell receptor beta chains from the same sample are listed, as sequenced in a study of shared clonotypes between healthy human individuals. TCRdb's copy holds only in-frame clones and misses some; the assay was immunoSEQ multiplex PCR. Of 2.5 million or so clones in the sample, around nine tenths were seen once. The specimen was naive CD4+ T cells sorted from blood. Subset meaning: CD45RA+ positively selected. The receptors derive from a man aged 18 to 30 in good health.

This chain joins TRBV9 and TRBJ1-6; TRBD1 matches at 8 bases. The V gene's germline CDR1 is SGDLS and CDR2 YYNGEE. This CDR3 has 16 amino acids. Trimming removed 0 bases from V and 9 bases from J; junction bases left unmatched: 8. CDR3 in DNA: TGTGCCAGCAGCGTAGCTCCGACAGGGGTAGGTTCACCCCTCCACTTT. Its protein product is CASSVAPTGVGSPLHF.

V usage is TRBV7-8 and J usage is TRBJ1-3, with D perhaps TRBD1 (6 bases). V lost 4 bases and J 2 bases, leaving 9 bases between the germline ends. Germline CDR1 and CDR2: SGHVS and FQNEAQ. The CDR3 runs to 14 residues. In DNA, the CDR3 is TGTGCCAGCAGCTCGGACAGCACTGGAAACACCATATATTTT. Translated, it gives CASSSDSTGNTIYF.